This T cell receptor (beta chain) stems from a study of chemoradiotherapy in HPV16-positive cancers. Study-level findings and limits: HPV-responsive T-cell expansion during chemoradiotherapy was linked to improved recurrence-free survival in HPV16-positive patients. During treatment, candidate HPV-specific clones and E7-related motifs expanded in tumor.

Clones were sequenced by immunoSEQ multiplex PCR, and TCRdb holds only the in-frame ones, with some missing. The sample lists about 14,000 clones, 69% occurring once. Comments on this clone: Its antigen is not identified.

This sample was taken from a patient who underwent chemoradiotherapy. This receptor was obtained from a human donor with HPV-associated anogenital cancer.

Here the CDR3 DNA reads TGTGCCAGGAAGGACAGACGACACTACGAGCAGTACTTC. The encoded protein is CARKDRRHYEQYF. This sequence joins TRBV27 and TRBJ2-7; TRBD1 is a possible D gene (6 bases). Per the germline V gene, CDR1 is MNHEY and CDR2 is SMNVEV (reference sequence). The V and J ends lost 9 bases and 3 bases respectively, with 15 bases between them. This CDR3 has 13 residues.